These 25 T cell receptor beta chains were all obtained from the same sample, sequenced in a study of blood T cell repertoires in COVID-19. Sequenced by immunoSEQ multiplex PCR; TCRdb stores in-frame clones only, minus some. The profile shows over 250,000 clones, 87% of them singletons. The sequenced sample consisted of peripheral blood. Source of these receptors: a woman between 45 and 60 years old with acute or convalescent COVID-19.

CDR3 nucleotide sequence: TGTGCCAGTAGTATTGGCAGGGGGACCTACGAGCAGTACTTC. It specifies CASSIGRGTYEQYF. The chain employs TRBV19 and TRBJ2-7; TRBD1 matches at 7 bases. This CDR3 comprises 14 residues. Germline values: CDR1 LNHDA, CDR2 SQIVND (reference sequence). After removal of 3 bases from V and 2 bases from J, the junction contained 4 bases not matched to a gene.

CDR3 bases: TGTGCCAGCACCGTGAATTCCGTGGCAGTGGGCAATCAGCCCCAGCATTTT. It encodes CASTVNSVAVGNQPQHF. J is TRBJ1-5 and V is TRBV7-8; D is uncertain. Trimming removed 7 bases at V and 2 bases at J, with 21 bases between. The CDR3 has 17 amino acids. Germline V gene data show CDR1 as SGHVS and CDR2 as FQNEAQ. The variable domain in full, with the rest retrieved from reference TRBV7-8 and TRBJ1-5, is GAGVSQSPRYKVAKRGQDVALRCDPISGHVSLFWYQQALGQGPEFLTYFQNEAQLDKSGLPSDRFFAERPEGSVSTLKIQRTQQEDSAVYLCASTVNSVAVGNQPQHFGDGTRLSIL.

V is TRBV4-2 and J is TRBJ1-6; 7 bases line up with TRBD1. The CDR3 covers 14 residues. Germline lookup yields CDR1 LGHNA and CDR2 YNFKEQ. With V trimmed by 4 bases and J by 10 bases, 7 bases remained unmatched. The CDR3 region has the DNA TGTGCCAGCAGCCTTGGACAGGTGCGATCACCCCTCCACTTT. Protein sequence: CASSLGQVRSPLHF.

The V call is TRBV7-2, the J call TRBJ1-2; unclear D gene. V dropped 4 bases and J dropped 8 bases, with 20 bases sitting between them. Germline V gene sequence: CDR1 SGHTA, CDR2 FQGNSA. CDR3 length equals 15 residues. CDR3 loop: CASSSTPMEDTGYTF. CDR3 DNA sequence: TGTGCCAGCAGCTCTACGCCGATGGAGGATACGGGCTACACCTTC.

This clone has a handful of counts. The chain couples TRBV2 to TRBJ1-6; weak D call: TRBD1 (5 bases). Germline V gene sequence: CDR1 SNHLY, CDR2 FYNNEI. Trimming stripped 4 bases from V and 13 bases from J, with 11 bases between. The CDR3 loop spans 12 amino acids. CDR3 DNA: TGTGCCAGCAGTGTAAGCAGGGTCCCCCTCCACTTT. Protein product: CASSVSRVPLHF.

The V gene is TRBV19, the J gene TRBJ2-5; 10 nucleotides agree with TRBD1. J was trimmed by 7 bases and V by 1 base; bases with no gene match: 6. The CDR3 is 15 amino acids. Germline CDR1 is LNHDA and CDR2 is SQIVND (reference sequence). CDR3: CASSIGDRGYRTQYF. In DNA form, the CDR3 reads TGTGCCAGTAGTATAGGGGACAGGGGATATAGGACCCAGTACTTC.

V is TRBV28 and J is TRBJ2-1; 8 positions match TRBD1. The CDR3 has 13 amino acids. Germline CDR1 reads MDHEN; CDR2 reads SYDVKM. The junction had 7 bases not matched to a gene; V was cut back by 6 bases and J by 9 bases. CDR3 DNA: TGTGCCAGCAGCGCGTACAGGGGGGTTGAGCAGTTCTTC. Its translation is CASSAYRGVEQFF.

The chain couples TRBV4-1 to TRBJ2-5, with D possibly TRBD2 on 6 matching bases. The V end lost 0 bases, the J end lost 4 bases, and 15 bases lay between the germline ends. This CDR3 contains 16 residues. Germline CDR1 reads MGHRA; CDR2 reads YSYEKL. The CDR3 protein is CASSQEEGLRAETQYF. CDR3 sequence (DNA): TGCGCCAGCAGCCAAGAGGAGGGGCTCAGGGCAGAGACCCAGTACTTC.

In this sample, this clone turned up a few times. The chain links TRBV7-2 to TRBJ2-7; possibly TRBD2 for D (5 bases). Germline V gene data show CDR1 as SGHTA and CDR2 as FQGNSA. Trimming took off 3 bases at V and 7 bases at J, with 13 bases between the two ends. The CDR3 covers 13 residues. The CDR3, as DNA: TGTGCCAGCAGCTTTATCAGGTCGGGGGAGCAGTACTTC. This gives the protein CASSFIRSGEQYF.

This clone was detected only once. V is TRBV4-1 and J is TRBJ2-1; 7 nucleotides agree with TRBD2. V shed 1 base, J shed 8 bases, and the junction held 17 bases outside the gene matches. The germline V gene has CDR1 MGHRA and CDR2 YSYEKL. The CDR3 covers 18 residues. CDR3 bases: TGCGCCAGCAGCCAAGTCAAACCGACGGGAGGTATATTCGATGAGCAGTTCTTC. Protein sequence: CASSQVKPTGGIFDEQFF.

The chain combines TRBV20-1 with TRBJ1-4; no clear D. Germline values: CDR1 DFQATT, CDR2 SNEGSKA (reference sequence). The CDR3 is made up of 14 amino acids. V lost 3 bases to trimming and J lost 5 bases, with 13 bases between them. Written as DNA, the CDR3 is TGCAGTGCTAGTTTCGGGGTCCTAAATGAAAAACTGTTTTTT. It translates to CSASFGVLNEKLFF.

The chain carries TRBV18 and TRBJ1-6; D gene uncertain. V was cut by 3 bases and J by 7 bases, with 16 bases left in between. Germline V gene lookup returns CDR1 KGHSH and CDR2 LQKENI. The CDR3 extends over 16 amino acids. CDR3 residues: CASSPRGADGNSPLHF. The CDR3, as DNA: TGTGCCAGCTCACCGCGGGGTGCTGATGGGAATTCACCCCTCCACTTT.

CDR3 loop: CASSTRNGEQFF. For the CDR3, the DNA is TGTGCCAGCAGTACTAGAAATGGTGAGCAGTTCTTC. The J gene is TRBJ2-1, the V gene TRBV13, with a weak D call TRBD2 (5 bases). The CDR3 runs 12 residues. Trimming shortened V by 6 bases and J by 9 bases, and 12 bases separated the two germline ends. Germline V lookup: CDR1 PRHDT, CDR2 FYEKMQ (reference sequence).

This clone was picked up one time. The rearrangement uses TRBV19 and TRBJ2-1, with a weak D call TRBD2 (5 bases). V lost 1 base, J lost 10 bases, and 11 bases lay in between. CDR1 LNHDA and CDR2 SQIVND come from the germline V gene (reference sequence). This CDR3 is built from 13 residues. This CDR3 is CASSIVRAAEQFF. The CDR3 DNA is TGTGCCAGTAGTATAGTGAGAGCGGCCGAGCAGTTCTTC. Full variable domain (rest looked up from reference TRBV19 and TRBJ2-1): DGGITQSPKYLFRKEGQNVTLSCEQNLNHDAMYWYRQDPGQGLRLIYYSQIVNDFQKGDIAEGYSVSREKKESFPLTVTSAQKNPTAFYLCASSIVRAAEQFFGPGTRLTVL.

This rearrangement joins TRBV30 to TRBJ2-1, with TRBD1 identical over 7 bases. CDR1 and CDR2 (germline): GTSNPN, SVGIG (reference sequence). The CDR3 contains 12 residues. The CDR3, as DNA: TGTGCTCGGGACAGCAGATACAATGAGCAGTTCTTC. Amino acid sequence: CARDSRYNEQFF.

The chain employs TRBV4-1 and TRBJ2-7; the match to TRBD2 covers 7 bases. The trim removed 1 base at V and 2 bases at J, leaving 8 bases unmatched. The CDR3 contains 16 residues. From germline, CDR1 is MGHRA and CDR2 YSYEKL. CDR3 sequence reads: CASSQVVPGGTYEQYF. The CDR3 DNA is TGCGCCAGCAGCCAAGTTGTGCCGGGAGGTACCTACGAGCAGTACTTC.

The CDR3, as DNA: TGTGCCAGCCGACAAGGACAGGACCTTAACTATGGCTACACCTTC. Protein sequence: CASRQGQDLNYGYTF. The chain combines TRBV18 with TRBJ1-2, with 7 bases lining up with TRBD1. CDR3 length equals 15 residues. Germline V CDR1 and CDR2: KGHSH, LQKENI. V was pared by 8 bases and J by 1 base, with 10 bases of the junction left unmatched.

The chain joins TRBV11-2 to TRBJ1-2; 10 nucleotides agree with TRBD1. The CDR3 extends over 15 amino acids. Germline V gives CDR1 SGHAT, CDR2 FQNNGV. Trimming cost V 6 bases and J 4 bases; bases outside gene matches: 8. The DNA of the CDR3 is TGTGCCAGCAGTCGATCCCGGGACAGGGGCTATGGCTACACCTTC. Amino acid sequence: CASSRSRDRGYGYTF.

The genes are TRBV28 and TRBJ2-5, with TRBD2 identical over 10 bases. V was clipped by 1 base and J by 4 bases; unmatched bases: 3. Germline V CDR1 and CDR2: MDHEN, SYDVKM. The CDR3 has 15 amino acids. The CDR3 reads CASSLSRLAGETQYF. In DNA, the CDR3 is TGTGCCAGCAGTTTATCTAGACTAGCGGGAGAGACCCAGTACTTC.

This clone was observed a handful of times. The chain is built from TRBV9 and TRBJ2-2, with TRBD1 matching over 9 bases. The CDR3 has 14 amino acids. The V gene's germline CDR1 is SGDLS and CDR2 YYNGEE. V trimming: 3 bases; J trimming: 3 bases; junction bases outside the gene matches: 0. The CDR3 reads CASSGTGDTGELFF. The DNA for the CDR3 is TGTGCCAGCAGCGGGACAGGGGACACCGGGGAGCTGTTTTTT.

CDR3 sequence: CSGAIMGAIHGYTF. DNA for the CDR3: TGCAGCGGAGCGATTATGGGGGCAATTCATGGCTACACCTTC. The genes are TRBV29-1 and TRBJ1-2; the D gene is possibly TRBD1 (6 bases). Germline CDR1 SQVTM, CDR2 ANQGSEA. Trimming removed 7 bases from V and 6 bases from J, with 21 bases in between. The CDR3 length is 14 residues.

The chain has TRBV28 and TRBJ1-5; TRBD1 agrees at 9 bases. The CDR3 spans 15 residues. CDR1 and CDR2 from the germline V gene are MDHEN and SYDVKM. The junction had 4 bases not matched to a gene; V was cut back by 4 bases and J by 3 bases. This CDR3 reads CASSSGTGFNQPQHF. For the CDR3, the DNA is TGTGCCAGCAGTTCTGGGACAGGGTTCAATCAGCCCCAGCATTTT.

The chain's CDR3 is CASSLNSVRNTGELFF. Here the CDR3 DNA reads TGTGCCAGCAGCTTGAATTCCGTGAGGAACACCGGGGAGCTGTTTTTT. This rearrangement joins TRBV7-9 to TRBJ2-2; no reliable D call. The CDR3 has 16 amino acids. The germline V gene has CDR1 SEHNR and CDR2 FQNEAQ (reference sequence). The ends were cut back, 3 bases at V and 1 base at J, with 12 bases in the middle.

The chain joins TRBV5-1 to TRBJ1-4; TRBD1 aligns across 9 bases. Germline V gene lookup returns CDR1 SGHRS and CDR2 YFSETQ. The CDR3 has 15 amino acids. The V gene end was trimmed by 4 bases and the J gene end by 5 bases; junction bases not matched to a gene: 6. The CDR3 loop is CASSAAGTGNEKLFF. The DNA for the CDR3 is TGCGCCAGCAGCGCCGCCGGGACAGGGAATGAAAAACTGTTTTTT.

This chain uses TRBV4-1 with TRBJ2-2; 8 nucleotides agree with TRBD1. This CDR3 is built from 14 residues. V dropped 4 bases and J dropped 6; count of bases not matched to a gene: 4. Per the germline V gene, CDR1 is MGHRA and CDR2 is YSYEKL. CDR3 residues: CASSRDRGPGELFF. CDR3 DNA: TGCGCCAGCAGCCGCGACAGGGGCCCCGGGGAGCTGTTTTTT.